Below are 26 T cell receptor beta chains sequenced from a single sample in a study of shared clonotypes between healthy human individuals. The data were produced by immunoSEQ multiplex PCR, yet TCRdb's version contains in-frame clones alone and is incomplete. The data contain about 1.4 million clones, about 96% of them singletons. Sample: naive CD4+ T cells sorted from blood. As for subset: CD45RA+ positively selected. Source of these receptors: a man aged 25-40 years in good health.

This chain connects TRBV29-1 to TRBJ1-1; maybe TRBD1 (5 bases). This CDR3 has 13 amino acids. V was trimmed by 3 bases and J by 1 base, leaving 9 bases between them. Per the germline V gene, CDR1 is SQVTM and CDR2 is ANQGSEA. The CDR3 DNA follows: TGCAGCGTTGAGTACACAGGGAACACTGAAGCTTTCTTT. Its translation: CSVEYTGNTEAFF.

The genes are TRBV28 and TRBJ2-7, with D possibly TRBD2 on 6 matching bases. Trimming left V 6 bases short and J 0 bases short, with 12 bases between. The CDR3 totals 14 residues. Germline V CDR1 and CDR2: MDHEN, SYDVKM. The CDR3 spells CASRSPGSSYEQYF. DNA for the CDR3: TGTGCCAGCAGATCTCCCGGGAGCTCCTACGAGCAGTACTTC.

The CDR3 loop is CASSHHGRTSSYEQYF. The CDR3 bases are TGCGCCAGCAGTCACCACGGAAGAACCAGCTCCTACGAGCAGTACTTC. This rearrangement joins TRBV23-1 to TRBJ2-7; D is unresolved. TRBV23-1 is assigned to the ORF class and has an uncertain function. The CDR3 runs 16 residues. V lost 3 bases and J 0 bases, leaving 15 bases between the germline ends.

The chain links TRBV18 to TRBJ2-7, with 11 bases fitting TRBD2. After removal of 4 bases from V and 3 bases from J, the junction contained 11 bases not matched to a gene. Germline V gene lookup returns CDR1 KGHSH and CDR2 LQKENI. This CDR3 comprises 17 residues. The CDR3 sequence: CASSLVGGTSGNYEQYF. The CDR3 coding sequence is TGTGCCAGCTCACTCGTTGGGGGGACTAGCGGAAACTACGAGCAGTACTTC.

The rearrangement links TRBV28 to TRBJ2-5, with 7 bases that match TRBD2. Unmatched junction bases numbered 12, after V lost 6 bases and J lost 5 bases. The CDR3 covers 15 residues. Per germline, CDR1 MDHEN and CDR2 SYDVKM. CDR3 sequence reads: CASSTTDEAGETQYF. CDR3 nucleotide sequence: TGTGCCAGCAGCACCACGGACGAAGCGGGGGAGACCCAGTACTTC.

The J gene is TRBJ2-5, the V gene TRBV6-5; 9 bases match TRBD1. CDR3 length equals 16 residues. CDR1 and CDR2 (germline): MNHEY, SVGAGI. V lost 3 bases and J lost 3; bases outside the gene matches: 8. This CDR3 is CASSYRTGGLEETQYF. The CDR3 DNA reads TGTGCCAGCAGTTATCGAACAGGGGGCCTGGAAGAGACCCAGTACTTC.

The chain joins TRBV27 to TRBJ2-7; 7 bases map to TRBD1. V lost 3 bases to trimming and J lost 2 bases; unmatched junction nucleotides: 13. The CDR3 runs 17 residues. CDR1 and CDR2 (germline): MNHEY, SMNVEV (reference sequence). CDR3: CASSFRAATGKPYEQYF. The CDR3 DNA sequence: TGTGCCAGCAGTTTCCGAGCGGCGACAGGGAAGCCCTACGAGCAGTACTTC.

The V and J genes are TRBV6-1 and TRBJ2-7, with 8 bases matching TRBD2. The V gene's germline CDR1 is MNHNS and CDR2 SASEGT. The CDR3 totals 15 residues. V lost 7 bases and J lost 4; bases outside the gene matches: 12. CDR3 amino acids: CASNPSAGGLYEQYF. For the CDR3, the DNA is TGTGCCAGCAATCCGTCGGCGGGAGGTTTGTACGAGCAGTACTTC.

V usage is TRBV6-5 and J usage is TRBJ1-1; 7 nucleotides match TRBD1. J was trimmed by 4 bases and V by 6 bases; bases with no gene match: 8. The CDR3 loop spans 14 amino acids. Germline loops: CDR1 MNHEY, CDR2 SVGAGI. The CDR3 region has the DNA TGTGCCAGCAGCCACGACAGGGCCCGCACTGAAGCTTTCTTT. It translates to CASSHDRARTEAFF.

This rearrangement joins TRBV2 to TRBJ2-7; 7 bases align to TRBD1. V lost 7 bases and J lost 0; bases outside the gene matches: 6. The germline CDR1 and CDR2 sequences are SNHLY and FYNNEI. The length of the CDR3 is 14 residues. CDR3 protein: CASIRGLPSYEQYF. In DNA form, the CDR3 reads TGTGCCAGCATTAGGGGGCTTCCCTCCTACGAGCAGTACTTC.

The chain couples TRBV7-4 to TRBJ2-3; the D gene is possibly TRBD2 (5 bases). CDR1 is SGHVT and CDR2 is SQSDAQ in the germline V gene. The CDR3 is made up of 16 amino acids. V dropped 3 bases and J dropped 2 bases, with 15 bases sitting between them. Here the CDR3 reads CASSFSGRAFTDTQYF. CDR3 DNA: TGTGCCAGCAGCTTCAGCGGTCGAGCTTTCACAGATACGCAGTATTTT.

The rearrangement uses TRBV6-5 and TRBJ2-3; D remains ambiguous. Germline V lookup: CDR1 MNHEY, CDR2 SVGAGI. The V and J ends lost 5 bases and 3 bases respectively, with 9 bases between them. The CDR3 has 13 residues. The CDR3 DNA reads TGTGCCAGCAGTCCCTTAGATACAGATACGCAGTATTTT. Translating gives CASSPLDTDTQYF.

V and J are TRBV5-1 and TRBJ2-2; D is unclear. There are 14 residues in the CDR3. Per the germline V gene, CDR1 is SGHRS and CDR2 is YFSETQ. The ends were cut back, 4 bases at V and 7 bases at J, with 14 bases in the middle. The CDR3 here is CASSPESYSGELFF. The CDR3 coding sequence is TGCGCCAGCAGCCCGGAGTCCTATAGCGGGGAGCTGTTTTTT.

The chain joins TRBV6-6 to TRBJ2-7; 7 nucleotides line up with TRBD1. Germline loops: CDR1 MNHNY, CDR2 SVGAGI (reference sequence). With V trimmed by 6 bases and J by 0 bases, 11 bases remained unmatched. The CDR3 is 16 residues long. The CDR3 reads CASSPVVGQASYEQYF. The CDR3 DNA follows: TGTGCCAGCAGCCCAGTAGTTGGACAGGCCTCCTACGAGCAGTACTTC.

The chain's CDR3 is CASSLGTEGEQYF. The CDR3 bases are TGTGCCAGCAGCCTGGGGACAGAGGGCGAGCAGTACTTC. J is TRBJ2-7 and V is TRBV7-6; the match to TRBD1 covers 7 bases. Germline CDR1 and CDR2: SGHVS and FNYEAQ. The CDR3 sequence is 13 residues long. J lost 6 bases, V lost 5 bases, and 7 bases had no gene match. Full variable domain (remainder filled in from reference TRBV7-6 and TRBJ2-7): GAGVSQSPRYKVTKRGQDVALRCDPISGHVSLYWYRQALGQGPEFLTYFNYEAQQDKSGLPNDRFSAERPEGSISTLTIQRTEQRDSAMYRCASSLGTEGEQYFGPGTRLTVT.

Concerning this clone: This sample also contains other DNA sequences that code for the same CDR3. The J gene is TRBJ2-7, the V gene TRBV28; tentative D call: TRBD1 (6 bases). CDR1 and CDR2 (germline): MDHEN, SYDVKM. Trimming pared 3 bases from V and 4 bases from J, leaving 10 bases between. The CDR3 is 13 amino acids. The CDR3 nucleotides read TGTGCCAGCAGTTTTGGCAGGGGTTACGAGCAGTACTTC. Encoded protein: CASSFGRGYEQYF.

Turning to this clone: Because the CDR3's place on the DNA is in doubt, the DNA is left out and the CDR3 is given as listed by TCRdb. The chain employs TRBV5-4 and TRBJ2-1; TRBD1, the D gene given by the table, was not confirmed from the DNA. Per germline, CDR1 SGHNT and CDR2 YYREEE (reference sequence). Ends included, the CDR3 has 17 residues. CDR3 residues: CASSLVFFGSSYNEQFF.

J is TRBJ2-5 and V is TRBV28; TRBD2 matches at 8 bases. The germline CDR1 and CDR2 sequences are MDHEN and SYDVKM. The trim removed 6 bases at V and 4 bases at J, leaving 10 bases unmatched. The CDR3 consists of 15 residues. CDR3 nucleotides: TGTGCCAGCAGCTTACTAGCGGAGGCCCGAGAGACCCAGTACTTC. Protein: CASSLLAEARETQYF.

The count of this clone is one. The chain has TRBV28 and TRBJ1-1, with D perhaps TRBD1 (5 bases). Germline V gene data show CDR1 as MDHEN and CDR2 as SYDVKM. Between the trimmed V and J ends, which lost 5 bases and 1 base, there was a span of 8 bases. CDR3 length: 13 residues. The CDR3 sequence is CASSTGGNTEAFF. For the CDR3, the DNA is TGTGCCAGCAGTACCGGGGGGAACACTGAAGCTTTCTTT. The variable domain in full, completed from reference TRBV28 and TRBJ1-1, reads DVKVTQSSRYLVKRTGEKVFLECVQDMDHENMFWYRQDPGLGLRLIYFSYDVKMKEKGDIPEGYSVSREKKERFSLILESASTNQTSMYLCASSTGGNTEAFFGQGTRLTVV.

J is TRBJ2-1 and V is TRBV6-1; 12 nucleotides align to TRBD2. Looked up from germline, CDR1 is MNHNS and CDR2 is SASEGT. This CDR3 has 19 residues. Losses at the gene ends were 2 bases for V and 12 bases for J; bases not matched to a gene: 20. The CDR3 DNA reads TGTGCCAGCAGTGAACGGGACAGGGGATTGACTAGCGGGAGAATGGGGCAGTTCTTC. It codes for CASSERDRGLTSGRMGQFF.

The rearrangement uses TRBV28 and TRBJ1-1; tentative D call: TRBD1 (6 bases). V shed 4 bases and J shed 6 bases, with 18 bases lying between them. CDR1 is MDHEN, CDR2 SYDVKM, per germline. This CDR3 spans 15 amino acids. The CDR3 region is CASSSPQGGRAEAFF. CDR3 DNA sequence: TGTGCCAGCAGTTCCCCACAGGGAGGGAGGGCTGAAGCTTTCTTT.

The J gene is TRBJ1-5, the V gene TRBV28; D is unclear. The ends were cut back, 8 bases at V and 5 bases at J, with 13 bases in the middle. The CDR3 loop spans 13 amino acids. Germline V gene lookup returns CDR1 MDHEN and CDR2 SYDVKM. The CDR3 region has the DNA TGTGCCAGCGGCCCGGGGAGTTATCAGCCCCAGCATTTT. Protein sequence: CASGPGSYQPQHF.

The V call is TRBV18, the J call TRBJ1-2; D ambiguous. The germline CDR1 and CDR2 sequences are KGHSH and LQKENI. The CDR3 is 13 amino acids. V shed 3 bases and J shed 4 bases, with 9 bases lying between them. DNA for the CDR3: TGTGCCAGCTCACCTGCGGTCAGCTATGGCTACACCTTC. As protein: CASSPAVSYGYTF.

The CDR3: CASSQRDSLREQYF. As DNA, the CDR3 is TGCGCCAGCAGCCAGAGGGACTCCCTGCGGGAGCAGTACTTC. The rearrangement joins TRBV4-1 to TRBJ2-7, with D perhaps matching TRBD2 (6 bases). The CDR3 spans 14 residues. With 3 bases removed from V and 7 bases from J, the gap between germline ends came to 16 bases. The germline gives CDR1 MGHRA, CDR2 YSYEKL.

Points on this clone: The same CDR3 arises from other DNA sequences in this sample as well. The rearrangement uses TRBV9 and TRBJ2-3; TRBD2 agrees at 8 bases. J lost 0 bases, V lost 0 bases, and 0 bases had no gene match. This CDR3 comprises 15 residues. The germline CDR1 and CDR2 sequences are SGDLS and YYNGEE. CDR3 coding DNA: TGTGCCAGCAGCGTAGGACTAGCGAGCACAGATACGCAGTATTTT. It codes for CASSVGLASTDTQYF.

On this clone: The same CDR3 arises from other DNA sequences in this sample as well. The V gene is TRBV28, the J gene TRBJ2-2, with D possibly being TRBD2 (5 bases). Trimming took 5 bases from V and 8 from J, leaving 9 bases between them. CDR3 length: 12 amino acids. Germline-derived CDR1 and CDR2 are MDHEN and SYDVKM. This chain's CDR3 is CASSRGSGELFF. Here the CDR3 DNA reads TGTGCCAGCAGTCGGGGATCGGGGGAGCTGTTTTTT.